The source of this T cell receptor beta chain is a study of blood T cell repertoires in COVID-19 (dated by TCRdb to the early 2020s). About the study as a whole: Collaborator samples came from the United States, Italy and Spain and covered acute and convalescent phases of COVID-19. Sample metadata almost always included a de-identified subject ID, COVID-19 status, age in years and sex. Where HLA class I and class II types were available, the types were taken from metadata supplied by the sample provider, not from assay-based typing. The samples were drawn from two sources: the first 160 participants of the ongoing ImmuneRACE study, and fewer than 1,500 subjects contributed by 6 global collaborators. The repertoires were released in a freely available public database meant as a resource for research on the immune response to SARS-CoV-2. Deeply sampled blood TCRbeta repertoires from subjects exposed to, actively infected with, or recovered from COVID-19 were included in the dataset. The material from the prospective study consisted of cDNA or gDNA derived from T cells, B-cell-depleted T cells, or PBMCs.

The CDR3 starts with the cysteine, ends with the phenylalanine, and has 15 residues. Of all the DNA, just the CDR3 is kept, 45 bases in frame from base 1. Cut back by 5 bases and 1 base, the V and J ends lie 14 bases apart. From the germline V gene (reference sequence), CDR1 is LGHDT and CDR2 is YNNKEL. Comments on this clone: Its binding antigen is unknown. Within one base of it there is no much larger clone, and no base qualities were kept.

Whole blood was collected in K2EDTA tubes by collaborating institutions according to the institutions' own protocols. For TCRbeta analysis, collaborator samples were shipped as frozen whole blood, as isolated PBMCs, or as DNA extracted from either sample type. Overall study outcomes, separate from this receptor: Clinical and demographic metadata were provided uncurated, with the amount varying by source and participant.

TCRbeta CDR3 regions were amplified from genomic DNA by means of the immunoSEQ Assay, a bias-controlled multiplex PCR. The authors' analysis ran thus. Nucleated cell counts per sample were estimated from amplification of reference gene primers within the assay. Sequence reads were collapsed and filtered to measure the absolute abundance of every unique TCRbeta CDR3 rearrangement. For each sample, productive Simpson clonality was calculated by taking the square root of Simpson's diversity index across productive rearrangements. The source is immuneACCESS, and TCRdb retained only in-frame sequences with V and J called. Part of the clones is not carried over; for the studies checked, unresolved V genes explain less than half of this, and the remainder is unexplained. The V and J calls and clone size are taken from that table; D and trimming were inferred from the DNA. The sample table shows under 60,000 clones, and about 90% are seen once. The ten most abundant clones make up around 3% of the sample.

The specimen sequenced was peripheral blood. The TCR comes from a human donor in a cohort sampled during active COVID-19. The sequence is built from TRBV3-1 (or the pseudogene TRBV3-2) and TRBJ1-1; a tentative D call is TRBD1 (6 bases match). The base sequence is TGTGCCAGCAGCTTAGGGGGGGCCTGGAACACTGAAGCTTTCTTT. It codes for CASSLGGAWNTEAFF.